These 18 T cell receptor beta chains were sequenced from one sample in a study of T cell repertoires in cytomegalovirus infection. Using its own MiXCR run on the reads, TCRdb lists one record per CDR3 protein. The sample includes fewer than 350,000 distinct CDR3 sequences, around 29% seen only once; the top ten take approximately 20%. Their antigens are not known. The material sequenced was cultured PBMCs, taken from culture after CMV antigen stimulation. Every receptor here comes from a human donor in good health (CMV status not recorded). Some clones in this sample may be carry-over from other donors' samples.

CDR3 region: CASSLVELQRRTDTQYF. CDR3 DNA sequence: TGTGCCAGCAGCTTAGTGGAGCTACAGCGGCGCACAGATACGCAGTATTTT. The chain carries TRBV13 and TRBJ2-3; TRBD2 might be the D (5 bases). V was clipped by 1 base and J by 1 base, with 15 bases between them. This CDR3 region has 17 residues. Germline loops: CDR1 PRHDT, CDR2 FYEKMQ (reference sequence).

The chain carries TRBV5-4 and TRBJ1-2, with 11 nucleotides matching TRBD1. Germline CDR1 SGHNT, CDR2 YYREEE (reference sequence). Trimming cost V 1 base and J 7 bases; bases outside gene matches: 9. The CDR3 has 16 residues. CDR3 region: CASSLSRTGGRVGYTF. The CDR3 DNA reads as TGTGCCAGCAGCTTGTCCCGGACAGGGGGCAGAGTTGGCTACACCTTC.

This clonotype was counted only a few times. This chain uses TRBV7-8 with TRBJ2-7; 9 bases fit TRBD2. The CDR3 contains 15 residues. V gave up 4 bases and J gave up 4 bases; unmatched junction bases: 8. CDR1 and CDR2 (germline): SGHVS, FQNEAQ. The CDR3 reads CASSSGSGRGYEQYF. CDR3 bases: TGTGCCAGCAGCTCTGGTAGCGGGAGAGGATACGAGCAGTACTTC.

This chain connects TRBV19 to TRBJ1-1; tentative D call: TRBD1 (5 bases). Trimming shortened V by 5 bases and J by 2 bases, and 15 bases separated the two germline ends. This CDR3 region has 15 residues. Germline CDR1 is LNHDA and CDR2 is SQIVND (reference sequence). CDR3 bases: TGTGCCAGTAGTGGGGCTTGGTCGGGAAACACTGAAGCTTTCTTT. Protein sequence: CASSGAWSGNTEAFF. Full variable domain (remainder filled in from reference TRBV19 and TRBJ1-1): DGGITQSPKYLFRKEGQNVTLSCEQNLNHDAMYWYRQDPGQGLRLIYYSQIVNDFQKGDIAEGYSVSREKKESFPLTVTSAQKNPTAFYLCASSGAWSGNTEAFFGQGTRLTVV.

The chain uses TRBV7-9 and TRBJ1-6; D perhaps matches TRBD1 (5 bases). CDR3 length: 14 amino acids. Looked up from germline, CDR1 is SEHNR and CDR2 is FQNEAQ (reference sequence). V was clipped by 7 bases and J by 9 bases, with 16 bases between them. The chain's CDR3 is CASMKTGQTSPLHF. CDR3 nucleotides: TGTGCCAGCATGAAAACCGGACAAACTTCACCCCTCCACTTT. Complete variable domain (other parts from reference TRBV7-9 and TRBJ1-6): DTGVSQNPRHKITKRGQNVTFRCDPISEHNRLYWYRQTLGQGPEFLTYFQNEAQLEKSRLLSDRFSAERPKGSFSTLEIQRTEQGDSAMYLCASMKTGQTSPLHFGNGTRLTVT.

The gene calls are TRBV9 and TRBJ2-3, with 7 bases that match TRBD2. The V and J ends lost 4 bases and 8 bases, in that order; junction bases with no gene match: 13. Germline-derived CDR1 and CDR2 are SGDLS and YYNGEE. The CDR3 runs 15 residues. This CDR3 is CASSPEDRGGGTQYF. Written as DNA, the CDR3 is TGTGCCAGCAGCCCCGAAGACCGGGGCGGGGGTACGCAGTATTTT.

This clonotype was picked up a small number of times. The chain links TRBV7-6 to TRBJ2-7; D gene unclear. Germline V gene data show CDR1 as SGHVS and CDR2 as FNYEAQ. This CDR3 comprises 14 residues. Trimming pared 5 bases from V and 4 bases from J, leaving 15 bases between. The CDR3 coding sequence is TGTGCCAGCAGCCCGCGACAAGATTTATACGAGCAGTACTTC. Protein: CASSPRQDLYEQYF.

This clonotype appeared a few times. Here the CDR3 reads CASSQGQQAEAFF. The CDR3 DNA is TGTGCCAGCAGCCAGGGACAGCAAGCTGAAGCTTTCTTT. This rearrangement joins TRBV6-2 or TRBV6-3 to TRBJ1-1, with 7 bases lining up with TRBD1. The length of the CDR3 is 13 residues. Germline CDR1 MNHEY, CDR2 SVGEGT. The junction had 7 bases not matched to a gene; V was cut back by 6 bases and J by 6 bases.

CDR3 amino acids: CASSFTGGGDQETQYF. For the CDR3, the DNA is TGTGCCAGCAGTTTCACGGGGGGCGGCGACCAAGAGACCCAGTACTTC. V gene TRBV27 combines with J gene TRBJ2-5; possible D gene TRBD2, 7 bases. Germline CDR1 and CDR2: MNHEY and SMNVEV (reference sequence). The CDR3 spans 16 residues. With 3 bases removed from V and 0 bases from J, the gap between germline ends came to 14 bases.

On this clonotype itself: A read error may account for a junction end that differs from germline. The rearrangement uses TRBV2 and TRBJ2-7, with no clear D. The CDR3 loop spans 15 amino acids. Germline CDR1 reads SNHLY; CDR2 reads FYNNEI. The CDR3 loop is CASSGTLGSSYEQCF. The DNA for the CDR3 is TGTGCCAGCAGTGGCACCCTTGGAAGCTCCTACGAGCAGTGCTTC.

V gene TRBV10-3 combines with J gene TRBJ2-1; the match to TRBD1 covers 8 bases. The germline V gene has CDR1 ENHRY and CDR2 SYGVKD. The J segment lost 8 bases and the V segment lost 0 bases, leaving 12 bases of the junction unmatched. This CDR3 comprises 17 residues. The CDR3 bases are TGTGCCATCAGTGAGTCGGAGATAAGACAGGGGATCGATGAGCAGTTCTTC. Its protein product is CAISESEIRQGIDEQFF.

This clonotype was recorded many times. This chain connects TRBV4-1 to TRBJ2-1; the D gene is possibly TRBD1 (6 bases). The germline CDR1 and CDR2 sequences are MGHRA and YSYEKL. V lost 2 bases and J lost 3, with 20 bases in between. This CDR3 is 18 amino acids long. The CDR3 DNA is TGCGCCAGCAGCCAAAGTCCCGATAGGGCAGGGGACTACAATGAGCAGTTCTTC. Amino acids: CASSQSPDRAGDYNEQFF.

The chain couples TRBV6-2 or TRBV6-3 to TRBJ1-6, with 10 bases aligning to TRBD1. This CDR3 is 16 amino acids long. The ends lost 2 bases at V and 9 bases at J; junction bases unmatched: 7. CDR1 and CDR2 from the germline V gene are MNHEY and SVGEGT. The CDR3: CASSYPGTGAASPLHF. As DNA, the CDR3 is TGTGCCAGCAGTTACCCCGGGACAGGGGCTGCTTCACCCCTCCACTTT.

This clonotype was counted ten times or more. V and J are TRBV6-1 and TRBJ1-1; 9 bases map to TRBD1. Germline V lookup: CDR1 MNHNS, CDR2 SASEGT. The CDR3 has 13 residues. J gave up 4 bases and V 7 bases, and 4 bases lay outside the gene matches. The CDR3 sequence: CASTNRGPTEAFF. The CDR3 DNA sequence: TGTGCCAGCACCAACAGGGGGCCCACTGAAGCTTTCTTT.

This clonotype was counted a few times. The chain joins TRBV7-8 to TRBJ1-1, with TRBD1 matching over 8 bases. Looked up from germline, CDR1 is SGHVS and CDR2 is FQNEAQ. The CDR3 totals 15 residues. Trimming cost V 5 bases and J 1 base; bases outside gene matches: 6. CDR3 amino acids: CASSGSGQGNTEAFF. The CDR3 bases are TGTGCCAGCAGCGGTTCAGGACAGGGGAACACTGAAGCTTTCTTT.

This clonotype turned up a few times. The J gene is TRBJ2-1, the V gene TRBV5-4; D might be TRBD2 (6 bases). V lost 10 bases and J 0 bases, leaving 23 bases between the germline ends. Germline CDR1 SGHNT, CDR2 YYREEE (reference sequence). The CDR3 length is 17 residues. The CDR3 DNA is TGTGCCGTACGGGCTAGCGCTAAAGGGATCTCCTACAATGAGCAGTTCTTC. Translation: CAVRASAKGISYNEQFF.

The table lists this clonotype with a count of one. The chain joins TRBV7-2 to TRBJ2-7; D is uncertain. Germline V gene sequence: CDR1 SGHTA, CDR2 FQGNSA. The V gene lost 5 bases and the J gene lost 0 bases, with 11 bases spanning the gap. The CDR3 consists of 14 residues. The CDR3 region is CASSPTNPSYEQYF. CDR3 nucleotide sequence: TGTGCCAGCAGCCCAACGAACCCCTCCTACGAGCAGTACTTC.

This clonotype was counted at least ten times. This chain uses TRBV7-2 with TRBJ1-1; weak D call: TRBD1 (5 bases). Trimming shortened V by 2 bases and J by 5 bases, and 12 bases separated the two germline ends. Germline V gene sequence: CDR1 SGHTA, CDR2 FQGNSA. The CDR3 extends over 14 amino acids. CDR3 sequence: CASSLRVGGTEAFF. In DNA form, the CDR3 reads TGTGCCAGCAGCTTAAGGGTCGGGGGGACTGAAGCTTTCTTT.